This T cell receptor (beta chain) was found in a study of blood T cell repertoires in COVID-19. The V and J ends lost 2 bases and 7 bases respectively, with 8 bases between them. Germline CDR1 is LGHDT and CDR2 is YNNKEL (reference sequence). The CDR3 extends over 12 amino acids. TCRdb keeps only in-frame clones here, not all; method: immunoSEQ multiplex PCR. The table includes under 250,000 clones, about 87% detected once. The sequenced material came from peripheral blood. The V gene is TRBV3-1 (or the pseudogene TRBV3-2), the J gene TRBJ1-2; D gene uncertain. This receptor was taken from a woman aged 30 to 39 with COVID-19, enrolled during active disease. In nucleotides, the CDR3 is TGTGCCAGCAGCCAAAACACCGCTGGCTACACCTTC. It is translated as CASSQNTAGYTF.